This TCR beta chain was recorded in a study of cytomegalovirus exposure and HLA in healthy donors (dated by TCRdb to about 2017). Describing the broader study: An earlier analysis of some 600 of the donors reported 250 to 300 Gb of sequence data and 117 million unique TCR beta sequences obtained from approximately 180 million T cells. HLA typing included class I and class II loci at four-digit resolution. Rather than drawing on any new phenotypic data, the later analysis identified candidate immune exposures from TCR beta sequences and the way those sequences occurred across donors. All discovery cohort repertoires had been generated on a single sequencing platform. The aim of the study was to test whether cataloging public T cell receptors could identify signatures of past pathogen exposure. The study profiled the T cell repertoires of around 700 subjects by immunosequencing and related them to cytomegalovirus serostatus. Across about 380 genotyped donors of the cohort, an average of about 240,000 unique TCR beta nucleotide sequences per donor were sequenced, and about a sixth of those sequences were non-productive. Among the roughly 400 genotyped donors, about 85% belonged to the genetic ancestry cluster associated with self-reported Caucasian donors. A later analysis re-analyzed previously published TCR beta repertoires from about 600 donors and added high-resolution HLA genotyping to study TCR occurrence patterns. Typing coverage differed by locus: A, B, C, DRB1 and DQB1 were typed in about 620-630 donors, DQA1 in 500 to 550, DPA1 in some 600, and DPB1 in roughly 470. Genome-wide SNP genotypes for about three fifths of the 666 donors were used in a later genetic analysis, which treated that subset as a discovery cohort. Approximately 300 gigabases of sequencing data and approximately 85 million unique TCR sequences were included in an early release covering roughly 600 HLA-typed donors. To predict cytomegalovirus infection status, the study combined high-throughput TCR immunosequencing, statistical association of individual TCRs with disease status, and machine learning. Besides the first cohort of 666 subjects, a separate validation cohort made up of 120 different subjects was used. Because of strong linkage in the cohort, roughly five DR-DQ haplotypes were treated as single units for association and clustering. To decide whether each TCR beta V gene segment behaved as functional or pseudogenic, an earlier analysis of some 600 of the donors relied on high-throughput TCR beta sequencing. Alongside the repertoire data, information on donor age, sex, ethnicity and CMV serostatus was compiled.

Comment on this clone: The target of this receptor is not known. It has no much larger one-base neighbor in the sample; base qualities were not kept.

The cohort comprised fewer than 750 healthy bone marrow donors. All cohort members were sampled while nominally healthy, although unrecorded immune exposures were likely present. The donor was CMV seronegative and belonged to the group of 352 seronegative cohort members. A peripheral blood sample was collected from each donor, and TCR beta sequencing was performed on peripheral blood mononuclear cells. Genomic DNA was extracted from the blood cell samples with the Qiagen DNeasy Blood Extraction Kit. Results and caveats for the whole study, not just this receptor: The authors suggested that the approach could potentially be generalized to other disease states and immunological phenotypes. Most CMV-associated TCR beta chains appeared to be HLA-restricted in a later analysis, and the HLA associations seemed to be driven largely by CMV exposure. When HLA alleles, especially DR and DQ, strongly co-occurred, TCR associations were difficult to assign to individual alleles. Correlated functional status among segregating V segments might be attributable to linkage disequilibrium, but an unknown experimental factor could not be ruled out. According to a later analysis, parvovirus B19, influenza, CMV and Epstein-Barr virus appeared linked to several top co-occurrence clusters. The presence/absence analyses assumed that sequencing depth was roughly uniform across donors, and that assumption may not be true. While some public TCRs were present in many individuals, most TCR sequences turned up only very rarely across donors. A further reported finding was that TCR beta sequences accurately predicted the HLA-A and HLA-B alleles for most subjects in the first cohort. The study gave a list of 150 to 200 TCR beta chains associated with cytomegalovirus. The sequencing pipeline was judged likely to have produced a cluster of highly shared sequence variants as a technical artifact. In a later analysis, TCR association rates were found to vary across HLA loci, with the most associated TCRs seen for DRB1 alleles and the fewest for HLA-C alleles. Broadly in line with IMGT annotations, most TCR beta V segments showed up in productive rearrangements about 87% or about 30% of the time in an earlier analysis of 587 of the donors. Because HLA typing was unavailable for some donors at each locus, only the typed subset was used in association tests. Some IMGT-functional V segments, including TRBV6-2 and TRBV6-3, could not be distinguished by the 87-base-pair reads and were therefore excluded. A later analysis found that HLA-associated TCR beta chains were more clonally expanded and had lower generation probabilities than equally common non-associated chains. The cohort was sequenced for TCR beta chains only, and without alpha or paired-chain data the features that could be detected were limited. About 15 rarely observed V segments, including chromosome 9 orphons, were excluded from the earlier analysis of several hundred of the donors because counts were too low. In vitro tests confirmed that a few of the cytomegalovirus-associated TCR beta chains recognize cytomegalovirus antigens. The classifier was reported to diagnose cytomegalovirus status with high specificity and sensitivity in both the original and validation cohorts. V-gene and J-gene trimming of TCR beta chains was associated with a missense DCLRE1C variant in a later genetic analysis, and the association was replicated in an independent cohort. A later analysis associated around 16,000 TCR beta sequences with specific HLA alleles at a false discovery rate of 0.05. For the cohort, immune exposure information was limited to CMV serostatus. According to a later genetic analysis, donors in an Asian-associated ancestry cluster had fewer N-insertions in productive TCRs than the roughly 670-donor mean.

V is trimmed back by 1 base and J by 9 bases, and the junction contains 2 bases that no gene match accounts for. CDR1 and CDR2 were assigned from the germline V gene as SGHTA and FQGNSA. Its CDR3 holds 15 amino acids, cysteine through phenylalanine. Only the CDR3 part of the read is kept: 45 bases, read in frame from the first base. Library construction relied on the immunoSEQ multiplex PCR assay. A mixture of 60 forward primers for TCR Vbeta segments and 13 reverse primers for TCR Jbeta segments was used in the multiplex PCR. The CDR3 region of rearranged TCR beta genes was amplified from genomic DNA with a multiplex PCR assay. On the Illumina HiSeq System, the amplified TCR beta libraries were sequenced as 87-base-pair reads. For the original study's pipeline: In a later analysis, around 80 million unique TCR beta chains were counted across the roughly 700 repertoires, and roughly 11 million of these chains were shared by at least two donors. To remove PCR and sequencing errors, raw reads were error-corrected and collapsed into unique sequences using a nearest-neighbor algorithm that merged closely related sequences. CDR3 sequences were aligned to IMGT reference sequences to assign V, D and J gene segments. For a sequence to be retained, at least a six-nucleotide match to both a V gene segment and a J gene segment was required. A rearrangement counted as productive if the CDR3 had no stop codons and remained in frame with V and J, and every other rearrangement counted as non-productive. CDR3 was defined according to IMGT convention as the region running from the second conserved V-encoded cysteine to the conserved J-encoded phenylalanine. The earlier analysis of about 610 of the donors excluded any sequence lacking an unambiguous match to a single V gene segment. In an earlier analysis of some 590 of the donors, a V segment was called functional when productive rearrangements were above 56.7%, and segregating when the standard deviation between donors exceeded 5%. A statistical classification framework was built for diagnosing cytomegalovirus status from the catalog of TCR beta chain sequences. A later analysis assigned V and J genes by comparing TCR nucleotide sequences with IMGT/GENE-DB human TR gene sequences. The TCRdist pipeline was used in a later analysis to assign CDR3 sequences and most-parsimonious VDJ recombination scenarios. A later analysis defined each TCR beta chain by its CDR3 amino acid sequence plus V-gene family, and excluded reads lacking a unique V-gene family. To address suspected cross-contamination and a sequencing artifact, a later analysis removed around 600 highly shared, low-generation-probability nucleotide sequences. For each public chain, a later analysis derived a clonal expansion index from normalized ranks of inferred template counts within each repertoire. Generation probabilities in a later analysis came from a VDJ recombination model fitted to out-of-frame rearrangements, and those results were checked against IGoR. In a later analysis, TCR-TCR, TCR-HLA and TCR-CMV co-occurrence was scored with hypergeometric tests, and a repertoire-size bias correction was applied to TCR pairs. False discovery rates were estimated in a later analysis by permuting HLA or CMV assignments 20 times. A later analysis grouped co-occurring TCRs with DBSCAN, adding TCRdist sequence similarity when clustering within HLA-allele-positive subsets. For co-occurrence clustering, repertoires with fewer than 30,000 or more than 120,000 public chains were excluded, along with roughly 5 repertoires with anomalous nucleotide sharing. TCRdb limited this immuneACCESS table to in-frame rearrangements with V and J called. A share of clones is missing; checked studies link under half to unresolved V genes, and the rest is unexplained. V, J and clone size are taken as reported in that table, and D and trimming were inferred from the DNA itself. The sample table contains around 150,000 clones; only one count was recorded for approximately 76% of them. The biggest ten clones account for roughly 1.9% of the sample.

The rearranged segments are TRBV7-2 and TRBJ2-1, and 14 junction bases match TRBD2. This sequence was found in a female donor in good health and CMV-seronegative. Sequenced material: PBMCs. The nucleotides read TGTGCCAGCAGCTTAGGCGGGACTAGCGGGAGTGAGCAGTTCTTC. Its coded protein is CASSLGGTSGSEQFF.